The TCR beta chain under discussion was sequenced for a study of cytomegalovirus exposure and HLA in healthy donors. Overall study: Of about 400 genotyped donors, approximately 80% clustered with self-reported Caucasian donors.

In the case of this clone: Its target is unknown.

CDR3 length: 13 amino acids. V gave up 6 bases and J gave up 5 bases, with 11 bases separating them. CDR1 is MDHEN and CDR2 is SYDVKM in the germline V gene. PCR primers comprised 60 Vbeta and 13 Jbeta primers. This table comes from immunoSEQ multiplex PCR, and its TCRdb copy is limited to in-frame clones, with some not included. The sample consists of about 270,000 clones, roughly 88% of them appearing once. Study conclusions and caveats: What TCR beta sequences reportedly achieved was accurate prediction of HLA-A and HLA-B alleles in most subjects.

Sequences were obtained from PBMCs. The TCR comes from a middle-aged man in good health and CMV-seropositive. This sequence joins TRBV28 and TRBJ2-1, with D hard to call. CDR3 nucleotides: TGTGCCAGCAGCCTCAAGCTCCACAATGAGCAGTTCTTC. This encodes CASSLKLHNEQFF. The variable domain in full, completed from reference TRBV28 and TRBJ2-1, reads DVKVTQSSRYLVKRTGEKVFLECVQDMDHENMFWYRQDPGLGLRLIYFSYDVKMKEKGDIPEGYSVSREKKERFSLILESASTNQTSMYLCASSLKLHNEQFFGPGTRLTVL.